The rows below give T cell receptor beta chains drawn from one sample of a study of cytomegalovirus exposure and HLA in healthy donors. Profiled with immunoSEQ multiplex PCR; TCRdb holds only in-frame clones, not every one. Among around 300,000 clones listed, under 80% were seen once. The sequencing input was PBMCs. Source of these receptors: a female donor in good health and CMV-seronegative. Both conserved end residues are part of each CDR3. Expanded clones are given a class, and other clones once, few, many or no size at all.

V gene: TRBV11-3
J gene: TRBJ1-1
clone size: few
CDR3 protein: CASSSQGAGTEAFF

V gene: TRBV11-2
J gene: TRBJ2-1
clone size: .
CDR3 protein: CASSSWTGDSYNEQFF

V gene: TRBV18
J gene: TRBJ2-7
clone size: .
CDR3 protein: CASSPLPRGQHEQYF

V gene: TRBV6-5
J gene: TRBJ1-2
clone size: .
CDR3 protein: CASSYGGYGYTF

V gene: TRBV11-3
J gene: TRBJ2-1
clone size: .
CDR3 protein: CASSIHQRVVYNNEQFF

V gene: TRBV7-2
J gene: TRBJ1-2
clone size: .
CDR3 protein: CASSSPTGIGGYTF

V gene: TRBV7-6
J gene: TRBJ2-1
clone size: few
CDR3 protein: CASSSGLPLRDEQFF

V gene: TRBV11-2
J gene: TRBJ2-1
clone size: .
CDR3 protein: CASSLDRGSSYNEQFF

V gene: TRBV5-1
J gene: TRBJ1-5
clone size: .
CDR3 protein: CASSLGGGQGDQPQHF

V gene: TRBV6-1
J gene: TRBJ2-3
clone size: once
CDR3 protein: CASSDQGRTQYF

V gene: TRBV7-7
J gene: TRBJ2-7
clone size: .
CDR3 protein: CASSSGPDSSYEQYF

V gene: TRBV30
J gene: TRBJ1-6
clone size: .
CDR3 protein: CAWRGDRWRSPLHF

V gene: TRBV29-1
J gene: TRBJ2-1
clone size: .
CDR3 protein: CSSSGPSSYNEQFF

V gene: TRBV9
J gene: TRBJ2-1
clone size: .
CDR3 protein: CASSPRQFF

V gene: TRBV11-2
J gene: TRBJ2-1
clone size: .
CDR3 protein: CASSLGGTTVYNEQFF

V gene: TRBV28
J gene: .
clone size: .
CDR3 protein: CASRRTGALSSYEQYF

V gene: TRBV5-1
J gene: TRBJ1-1
clone size: .
CDR3 protein: CASSLTISTEAFF

V gene: TRBV4-2
J gene: TRBJ1-4
clone size: .
CDR3 protein: CASSQGVGGQGDEKLFF

V gene: TRBV2
J gene: TRBJ1-4
clone size: .
CDR3 protein: CASSEEEVEKLFF

V gene: TRBV5-6
J gene: TRBJ2-5
clone size: .
CDR3 protein: CASSLGTGMRTQYF

V gene: TRBV27
J gene: TRBJ1-1
clone size: .
CDR3 protein: CASSFWQGRSTEAFF

V gene: TRBV18
J gene: TRBJ2-3
clone size: .
CDR3 protein: CASSPGTITDTQYF

V gene: TRBV5-5
J gene: TRBJ1-4
clone size: .
CDR3 protein: CASSLMPGVANEKLFF

V gene: TRBV21-1
J gene: TRBJ2-1
clone size: .
CDR3 protein: CASSKKSPRSPRQGPYNEQFF

V gene: TRBV11-2
J gene: TRBJ1-4
clone size: .
CDR3 protein: CASSFGTPNEKLFF

V gene: TRBV11-3
J gene: TRBJ2-1
clone size: few
CDR3 protein: CASSSSTPQPQFF

V gene: TRBV5-8
J gene: TRBJ1-5
clone size: once
CDR3 protein: CASTPRAWVVSNQPQHF

V gene: TRBV10-3
J gene: TRBJ2-5
clone size: .
CDR3 protein: CAISAQAGETQYF

V gene: TRBV6-1
J gene: TRBJ2-2
clone size: .
CDR3 protein: CASTERGTSYNTGELFF

V gene: TRBV7-9
J gene: TRBJ1-4
clone size: .
CDR3 protein: CASSAGGSNEKLFF

V gene: TRBV10-1
J gene: TRBJ2-3
clone size: .
CDR3 protein: CASSDSRGRGPSTDTQYF

V gene: TRBV19
J gene: TRBJ1-1
clone size: .
CDR3 protein: CASRAGLRSAANTEAFF

V gene: TRBV6-1
J gene: TRBJ1-4
clone size: .
CDR3 protein: CASSPGRRGDEKLFF

V gene: TRBV7-9
J gene: TRBJ2-3
clone size: .
CDR3 protein: CSSSPNTDTQYF

V gene: TRBV5-1
J gene: TRBJ1-6
clone size: .
CDR3 protein: CASSFGQNNSPLHF

V gene: TRBV10-2
J gene: TRBJ1-1
clone size: .
CDR3 protein: CASSHTRNTEAFF

V gene: TRBV29-1
J gene: TRBJ1-1
clone size: .
CDR3 protein: CSVANSEAFF

V gene: TRBV6-4
J gene: TRBJ1-1
clone size: few
CDR3 protein: CASSSQAGGTEAFF

V gene: TRBV5-1
J gene: TRBJ2-5
clone size: .
CDR3 protein: CASSPGLAGGQETQYF

V gene: TRBV28
J gene: TRBJ2-2
clone size: .
CDR3 protein: CASSFETGELFF

V gene: TRBV30
J gene: TRBJ2-7
clone size: .
CDR3 protein: CAWSPGQVTYEQYF

V gene: TRBV28
J gene: TRBJ1-1
clone size: few
CDR3 protein: CASSDGKGAEAFF

V gene: TRBV29-1
J gene: TRBJ1-1
clone size: .
CDR3 protein: CSVEEGAMGVNTEAFF

V gene: TRBV27
J gene: TRBJ2-7
clone size: .
CDR3 protein: CASSFGGQGVSYEQYF

V gene: TRBV6-1
J gene: .
clone size: .
CDR3 protein: CASQRGPYEQYF

V gene: TRBV19
J gene: TRBJ2-7
clone size: once
CDR3 protein: CASSIIISGNPYEQYF

V gene: TRBV9
J gene: TRBJ2-2
clone size: .
CDR3 protein: CASSPSLAGGTTGELFF

V gene: TRBV5-1
J gene: .
clone size: .
CDR3 protein: CASTLLAGGAAYEQYF

V gene: TRBV11-3
J gene: TRBJ2-7
clone size: .
CDR3 protein: CASSLDGRDRRSYEQYF

V gene: TRBV4-2
J gene: TRBJ2-3
clone size: .
CDR3 protein: CASSQVGVGRGAPDTQYF